One sample yielded the 27 T cell receptor beta chains listed below, sequenced in a study of synovial regulatory T cells in juvenile arthritis (dated by TCRdb to the mid-2010s). Library preparation employed the immunoSEQ multiplex PCR assay. In its TCRdb copy, this immuneACCESS table keeps in-frame sequences only and misses some clones. Where compared with another copy, unresolved V genes explain less than half of these, and the others have no known cause. For this sample, the table gives more than 7,500 clones. Clones ranked in the top ten supply 0.72% of the sample. The sequenced sample consisted of Treg cells from blood. The label giving this sample's cell subset or site can be read as: remaining (HLA-DR-negative) circulating blood Treg cells. Receptors originate from a donor younger than 30 with juvenile idiopathic arthritis.

The chain uses TRBV19 and TRBJ2-7. The V gene's germline CDR1 is LNHDA and CDR2 SQIVND (reference sequence). The CDR3 sequence is 15 residues long. There is no recorded DNA. The CDR3 here is CASSTRPGSLYEQYF.

This rearrangement joins TRBV5-4 to TRBJ1-2. This CDR3 region has 15 residues. The protein alone is recorded here. Germline CDR1 SGHNT, CDR2 YYREEE (reference sequence). This CDR3 reads CASSLEGSPLYGYTF.

The gene calls are TRBV7-9 and TRBJ1-2. CDR3 size: 13 residues. Only the protein sequence is given. CDR1 is SEHNR and CDR2 is FQNEAQ in the germline V gene (reference sequence). The CDR3 here is CASSQLAGDGYTF.

The chain has TRBV18 and TRBJ2-1; TCRdb's assignment of TRBD2 cannot be checked, as there is no DNA. Germline values: CDR1 KGHSH, CDR2 LQKENI. The CDR3 runs to 16 residues. No DNA accompanies this entry. CDR3: CASSIRGTGGPDEQFF.

The chain employs TRBV5-1 and TRBJ2-2; the D call of TRBD1 rests on TCRdb alone, since no DNA is present to check it. The germline CDR1 and CDR2 sequences are SGHRS and YFSETQ. The length of the CDR3 is 17 residues. DNA for this receptor is not on file. The CDR3 sequence: CASSLVGTGVTTGELFF.

The genes are TRBV7-3 and TRBJ2-1; the D call of TRBD2 rests on TCRdb alone, since no DNA is present to check it. CDR1 and CDR2 (germline): SGHTA, FQGTGA. The CDR3 has 13 amino acids. The DNA is unrecorded. The CDR3 is CASSLSSSNEQFF. The entire variable domain, with the rest obtained from reference TRBV7-3 and TRBJ2-1, is as follows: GAGVSQTPSNKVTEKGKYVELRCDPISGHTALYWYRQSLGQGPEFLIYFQGTGAADDSGLPNDRFFAVRPEGSVSTLKIQRTERGDSAVYLCASSLSSSNEQFFGPGTRLTVL.

The chain links TRBV5-6 to TRBJ2-3. Looked up from germline, CDR1 is SGHDT and CDR2 is YYEEEE. The CDR3 extends over 13 amino acids. Only the protein is on record. CDR3 sequence: CASSLGGTDTQYF. The whole variable domain, remainder taken from reference TRBV5-6 and TRBJ2-3, is DAGVTQSPTHLIKTRGQQVTLRCSPKSGHDTVSWYQQALGQGPQFIFQYYEEEERQRGNFPDRFSGHQFPNYSSELNVNALLLGDSALYLCASSLGGTDTQYFGPGTRLTVL.

This chain's CDR3 is CASSVRGPTDTQYF. The rearrangement joins TRBV5-1 to TRBJ2-3. The germline V gene has CDR1 SGHRS and CDR2 YFSETQ. CDR3 length: 14 residues. No DNA is recorded.

The chain uses TRBV5-1 and TRBJ1-3; absent DNA, TCRdb's TRBD1 call cannot be checked. Germline V gene data show CDR1 as SGHRS and CDR2 as YFSETQ. The CDR3 sequence is 17 residues long. The protein alone is recorded here. CDR3 sequence: CASSLQGFISLTDTIYF.

V gene TRBV14 combines with J gene TRBJ2-1; TCRdb's D gene call, TRBD2, goes unchecked for lack of DNA. The CDR3 extends over 14 amino acids. No DNA is listed. Germline lookup yields CDR1 SGHDN and CDR2 FVKESK. CDR3 sequence reads: CASSQDLVGNEQFF.

The chain has TRBV9 and TRBJ2-1; TCRdb indicates TRBD2, and absent DNA this call remains unverified. Germline CDR1 is SGDLS and CDR2 is YYNGEE. There are 15 residues in the CDR3. No coding sequence is recorded. The CDR3 is CASSESGLAGGEQFF. Full variable domain (outside the CDR3, taken from reference TRBV9 and TRBJ2-1): DSGVTQTPKHLITATGQRVTLRCSPRSGDLSVYWYQQSLDQGLQFLIQYYNGEERAKGNILERFSAQQFPDLHSELNLSSLELGDSALYFCASSESGLAGGEQFFGPGTRLTVL.

The chain links TRBV30 to TRBJ1-1; TCRdb outputs TRBD1, but without DNA this stays unchecked. Germline lookup yields CDR1 GTSNPN and CDR2 SVGIG (reference sequence). CDR3 length equals 15 residues. DNA is not recorded here. The CDR3 protein is CAWTRWLGQVTEAFF.

V and J are TRBV6-6 and TRBJ2-7; with no DNA, the TCRdb D assignment of TRBD2 cannot be verified. Germline values: CDR1 MNHNY, CDR2 SVGAGI (reference sequence). CDR3 length: 15 amino acids. No coding sequence is recorded. Here the CDR3 reads CASNPSALSSYEQYF.

V and J are TRBV30 and TRBJ1-3. This CDR3 region has 14 residues. No DNA was logged. The germline CDR1 and CDR2 sequences are GTSNPN and SVGIG (reference sequence). This chain's CDR3 is CAWSRRSSGNTIYF.

The chain joins TRBV4-3 to TRBJ2-1; TCRdb selects TRBD2, and the lack of DNA leaves this call unchecked. In germline, CDR1 is LGHNA, CDR2 YSLEER. The CDR3 sequence is 19 residues long. The DNA is not on file. CDR3 in amino acids: CASSQDTRTSGSMRNEQFF.

This chain joins TRBV6-6 and TRBJ1-2. Germline-derived CDR1 and CDR2 are MNHNY and SVGAGI (reference sequence). The length of the CDR3 is 14 residues. The DNA sequence is not available. The CDR3 reads CASSTFSGEVGYTF.

The chain joins TRBV9 to TRBJ2-1; the TCRdb call, TRBD1, lacks DNA for checking. Germline CDR1 and CDR2: SGDLS and YYNGEE. The CDR3 consists of 15 residues. Only the protein is on record. The CDR3 region is CASSPPAGQGYEQFF.

The V gene is TRBV7-2, the J gene TRBJ2-7; TCRdb proposes TRBD1, but this gene call is untestable without DNA. Germline V CDR1 and CDR2: SGHTA, FQGNSA. This CDR3 is 13 amino acids long. DNA was not recorded. CDR3: CASSLPQDYEQYF. The full variable domain, its missing parts supplied by reference TRBV7-2 and TRBJ2-7, is GAGVSQSPSNKVTEKGKDVELRCDPISGHTALYWYRQSLGQGLEFLIYFQGNSAPDKSGLPSDRFSAERTGGSVSTLTIQRTQQEDSAVYLCASSLPQDYEQYFGPGTRLTVT.

The chain joins TRBV7-2 to TRBJ2-7; TCRdb's D call, TRBD1, is unchecked because there is no DNA. CDR1 is SGHTA, CDR2 FQGNSA, per germline. This CDR3 has 14 residues. DNA is not on record. CDR3 sequence reads: CASSLSTGPYEQYF.

The V and J genes are TRBV7-8 and TRBJ2-1; without DNA, the TCRdb call of TRBD2 cannot be checked. This CDR3 is 14 amino acids long. No DNA is given. Per the germline V gene, CDR1 is SGHVS and CDR2 is FQNEAQ. The CDR3 sequence is CASSLDSFSYEQFF.

The gene calls are TRBV11-2 and TRBJ2-7; TCRdb selects TRBD1, and the lack of DNA leaves this call unchecked. The CDR3 is made up of 15 amino acids. No DNA is listed. The germline CDR1 and CDR2 sequences are SGHAT and FQNNGV. The CDR3 sequence is CASRVMQGSSYEQYF.

CDR3 protein: CANTESGRATDTQYF. The rearrangement links TRBV19 to TRBJ2-3; checking the TCRdb D call of TRBD2 is not possible without DNA. In germline, CDR1 is LNHDA, CDR2 SQIVND (reference sequence). The CDR3 is made up of 15 amino acids. Nucleotide data are not available.

The chain links TRBV6-6 to TRBJ2-1; TCRdb gives TRBD2 as the D gene, but with no DNA this cannot be confirmed. This CDR3 is built from 16 residues. No DNA is given. The germline V gene encodes CDR1 MNHNY and CDR2 SVGAGI (reference sequence). CDR3 region: CASSYSLLAGDNEQFF.

The rearrangement uses TRBV13 and TRBJ2-3; absent DNA, TCRdb's TRBD2 call cannot be checked. In germline, CDR1 is PRHDT, CDR2 FYEKMQ (reference sequence). This CDR3 region has 16 residues. The coding DNA is unavailable. CDR3 region: CASREGPWGGSNTQYF.

The chain has TRBV7-9 and TRBJ2-7; lacking DNA, the TRBD2 call made by TCRdb goes unchecked. The CDR3 runs 16 residues. No nucleotide data were recorded. The germline gives CDR1 SEHNR, CDR2 FQNEAQ (reference sequence). Here the CDR3 reads CASSPVPASGTYEQYF.

The genes are TRBV7-2 and TRBJ2-7; TCRdb returns TRBD2, unconfirmable since there is no DNA. The CDR3 contains 15 residues. Only the protein is on record. Germline V gives CDR1 SGHTA, CDR2 FQGNSA. The CDR3 sequence is CASSLSGGEQYEQYF.

This chain links TRBV5-4 with TRBJ1-3. The CDR3 is 16 amino acids. DNA is not recorded here. CDR1 and CDR2 (germline): SGHNT, YYREEE (reference sequence). The chain's CDR3 is CASSRVDGVWGNTIYF. Combining the CDR3 with reference TRBV5-4 and TRBJ1-3 gives the whole variable domain ETGVTQSPTHLIKTRGQQVTLRCSSQSGHNTVSWYQQALGQGPQFIFQYYREEENGRGNFPPRFSGLQFPNYSSELNVNALELDDSALYLCASSRVDGVWGNTIYFGEGSWLTVV.